This T cell receptor (beta chain) was found in a study of blood T cell repertoires in COVID-19. Across the whole study: Sites across the United States, Italy and Spain contributed samples from acute and convalescent COVID-19. Sources were T cells, B-cell-depleted T cells, or PBMCs; the material itself was cDNA or gDNA.

Trimming pared 1 base from V and 3 bases from J, leaving 13 bases between. Looked up from germline, CDR1 is SGHVS and CDR2 is FNYEAQ. CDR3 length equals 15 residues. In the original processing: Reference gene primer amplification in the assay estimated nucleated cell counts. Assay: immunoSEQ multiplex PCR; the TCRdb copy retains only in-frame clones and omits some. V, J and clone size are taken as reported in that table, and D and trimming were inferred from the DNA itself. Here the sample spans some 99,000 clones, 70% to 90% being singletons. The clonotype was recovered from a man between 65 and 79 years old with acute or convalescent COVID-19. Sequencing was done on a sample of peripheral blood. The J gene is TRBJ2-7, the V gene TRBV7-6; a possible D gene is TRBD1 (6 bases). The CDR3 loop reads CASSLVQGQNYEQYV. Here the CDR3 DNA reads TGTGCCAGCAGCTTAGTCCAGGGGCAGAACTACGAGCAGTACGTC.